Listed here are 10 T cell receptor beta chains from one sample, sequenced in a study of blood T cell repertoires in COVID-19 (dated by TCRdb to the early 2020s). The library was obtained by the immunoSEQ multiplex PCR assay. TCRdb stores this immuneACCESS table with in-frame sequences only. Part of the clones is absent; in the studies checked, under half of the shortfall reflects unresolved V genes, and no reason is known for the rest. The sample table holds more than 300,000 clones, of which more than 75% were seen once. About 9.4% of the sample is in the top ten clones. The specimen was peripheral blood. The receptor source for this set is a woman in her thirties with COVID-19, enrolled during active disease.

The CDR3 reads CASSSKNTEAFF. The CDR3 DNA reads TGTGCCAGCAGCTCAAAGAACACTGAAGCTTTCTTT. The chain links TRBV9 to TRBJ1-1; D is ambiguous. Germline V gene data show CDR1 as SGDLS and CDR2 as YYNGEE. Trimming took 4 bases from V and 1 from J, leaving 5 bases between them. This CDR3 comprises 12 residues.

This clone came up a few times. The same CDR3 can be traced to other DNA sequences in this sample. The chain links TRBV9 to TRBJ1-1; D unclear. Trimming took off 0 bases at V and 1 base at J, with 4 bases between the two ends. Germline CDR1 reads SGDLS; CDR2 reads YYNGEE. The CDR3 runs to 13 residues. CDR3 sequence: CASSVAGNTEAFF. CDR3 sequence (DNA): TGTGCCAGCAGCGTAGCCGGGAACACTGAAGCTTTCTTT.

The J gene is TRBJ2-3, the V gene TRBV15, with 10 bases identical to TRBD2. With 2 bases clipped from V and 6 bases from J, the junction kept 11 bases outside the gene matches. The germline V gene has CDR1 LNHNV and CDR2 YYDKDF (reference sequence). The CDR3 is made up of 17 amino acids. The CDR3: CATSRTVVTSGKDTQYF. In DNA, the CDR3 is TGTGCCACCAGCAGAACGGTCGTAACTAGCGGGAAGGATACGCAGTATTTT.

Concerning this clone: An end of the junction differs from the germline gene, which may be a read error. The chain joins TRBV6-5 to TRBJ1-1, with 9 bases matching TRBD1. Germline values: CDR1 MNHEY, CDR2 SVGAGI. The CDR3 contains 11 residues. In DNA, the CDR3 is TGCCGTACAGGGGGCTTTGATGAAGCTTTCTTT. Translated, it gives CRTGGFDEAFF.

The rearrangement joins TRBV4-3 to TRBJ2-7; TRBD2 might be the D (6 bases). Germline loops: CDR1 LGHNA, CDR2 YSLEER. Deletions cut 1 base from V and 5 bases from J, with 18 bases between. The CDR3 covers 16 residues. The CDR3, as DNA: TGCGCCAGCAGCCAAGGAATAGGAGGGAATCCCCACGAGCAGTACTTC. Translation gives CASSQGIGGNPHEQYF.

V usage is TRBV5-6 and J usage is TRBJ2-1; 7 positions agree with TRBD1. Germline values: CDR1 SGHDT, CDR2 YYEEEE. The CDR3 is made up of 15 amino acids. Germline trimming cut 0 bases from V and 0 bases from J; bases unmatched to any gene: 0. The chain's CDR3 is CASSLDRGSYNEQFF. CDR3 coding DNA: TGTGCCAGCAGCTTGGACAGGGGCTCCTACAATGAGCAGTTCTTC.

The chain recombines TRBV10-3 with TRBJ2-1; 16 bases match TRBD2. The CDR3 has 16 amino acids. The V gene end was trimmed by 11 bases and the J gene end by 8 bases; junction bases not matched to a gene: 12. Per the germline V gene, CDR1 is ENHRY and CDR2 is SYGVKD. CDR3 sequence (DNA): TGTGCCGTAGGGGGAGCCGGGACTAGCGGGAGGGATGAGCAGTTCTTC. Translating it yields CAVGGAGTSGRDEQFF.

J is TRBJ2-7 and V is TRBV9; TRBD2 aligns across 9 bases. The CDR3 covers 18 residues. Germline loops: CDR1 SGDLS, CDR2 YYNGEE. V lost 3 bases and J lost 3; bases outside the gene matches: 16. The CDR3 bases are TGTGCCAGCAGCGCCGCCCAACGCGGGAGGGCCCGTAACTACGAGCAGTACTTC. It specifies CASSAAQRGRARNYEQYF.

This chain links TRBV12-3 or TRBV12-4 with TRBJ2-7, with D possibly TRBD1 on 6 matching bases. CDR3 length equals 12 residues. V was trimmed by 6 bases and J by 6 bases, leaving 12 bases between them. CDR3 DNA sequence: TGTGCCAGCAGGTCGGACAGATCCGAGCAGTACTTC. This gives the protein CASRSDRSEQYF.

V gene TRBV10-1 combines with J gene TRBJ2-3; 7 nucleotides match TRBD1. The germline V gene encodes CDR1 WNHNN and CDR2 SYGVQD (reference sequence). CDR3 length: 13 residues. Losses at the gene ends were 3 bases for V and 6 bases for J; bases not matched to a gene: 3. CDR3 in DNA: TGCGCCAGCAGTGACAGGGGGACCGATACGCAGTATTTT. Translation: CASSDRGTDTQYF.